The clone carrying this T cell receptor beta chain has just a few counts. The sample comes from a study of T cell changes during pregnancy in multiple sclerosis. Measured with immunoSEQ multiplex PCR; TCRdb has only the in-frame clones, and not every one. The sample yields approximately 65,000 clones, around 90% seen once. V gave up 2 bases and J gave up 6 bases, with 11 bases separating them. Germline assignment: CDR1 SGHTA and CDR2 FQGNSA. The CDR3 length is 13 residues. The gene calls are TRBV7-2 and TRBJ2-7, with D possibly matching TRBD1 (5 bases). Specimen: CD4+ T cells from peripheral blood mononuclear cells, collected in the first trimester of pregnancy. This sequence was found in a female donor with multiple sclerosis, enrolled in a pregnancy study. CDR3 sequence (DNA): TGTGCCAGCAGCTTATTAGGGGCCGGCGAGCAGTACTTC. Its translation is CASSLLGAGEQYF.